The rows below give T cell receptor beta chains drawn from one sample of a study of technical replicates of blood from a few donors. Data came from immunoSEQ multiplex PCR; TCRdb stores just in-frame clones and leaves some out. The sample has tens of thousands of clones, around 91% seen once. Specimen: T cells isolated from PBMCs. The receptor source for this set is a human donor in good health. The CDR3 runs from the conserved cysteine through the conserved F or W. Each record gives: CDR3 length, V gene, D gene, CDR3 protein. A D gene is named only where the DNA matches it firmly.

CDR3 length: 15; V gene: TRBV7-9; D gene: .; CDR3 protein: CASSPSGINDYGYTF
CDR3 length: 13; V gene: TRBV29-1; D gene: .; CDR3 protein: CSFPSSSYNEQFF
CDR3 length: 15; V gene: TRBV5-1; D gene: TRBD2; CDR3 protein: CASSLTSGRPYEQFF
CDR3 length: 15; V gene: TRBV27; D gene: .; CDR3 protein: CASSLASSLLYEQYF
CDR3 length: 15; V gene: TRBV5-8; D gene: TRBD2; CDR3 protein: CASSSRIAGRETQYF
CDR3 length: 12; V gene: TRBV5-6; D gene: .; CDR3 protein: CASSLNPVEAFF
CDR3 length: 14; V gene: TRBV6-5; D gene: TRBD1; CDR3 protein: CASSYPDRGNEQYF
CDR3 length: 14; V gene: TRBV28; D gene: .; CDR3 protein: CASSPRRGYNEQFF
CDR3 length: 15; V gene: TRBV7-3; D gene: TRBD1; CDR3 protein: CASSHRDRGEETQYF
CDR3 length: 16; V gene: TRBV7-8; D gene: TRBD2; CDR3 protein: CASSLVQREGTNEQFF
CDR3 length: 15; V gene: TRBV28; D gene: TRBD1; CDR3 protein: CASSRTGGIINEQYF
CDR3 length: 16; V gene: TRBV9; D gene: TRBD2; CDR3 protein: CASSSGRAANTGELFF
CDR3 length: 18; V gene: TRBV10-3; D gene: .; CDR3 protein: CAISESGPGQLTTDTQYF
CDR3 length: 12; V gene: TRBV29-1; D gene: .; CDR3 protein: CSVGENTGELFF
CDR3 length: 13; V gene: TRBV6-5; D gene: .; CDR3 protein: CASSPGQSTKAFF
CDR3 length: 15; V gene: TRBV29-1; D gene: TRBD1; CDR3 protein: CSVSGTGAFLGEAFF
CDR3 length: 16; V gene: TRBV6-1; D gene: TRBD2; CDR3 protein: CASSESLAGLSYEQYF
CDR3 length: 13; V gene: TRBV2; D gene: .; CDR3 protein: CASKADFNNEQFF
CDR3 length: 14; V gene: TRBV19; D gene: TRBD1; CDR3 protein: CASSTPGGDYGYTF
CDR3 length: 14; V gene: TRBV19; D gene: .; CDR3 protein: CASSNPGTGVEQYF
CDR3 length: 14; V gene: TRBV6-5; D gene: .; CDR3 protein: CASSYSISGNEQYF
CDR3 length: 17; V gene: TRBV19; D gene: .; CDR3 protein: CASSQQGVLAKNTEAFF
CDR3 length: 16; V gene: TRBV9; D gene: .; CDR3 protein: CASSVAGKGMDNEQFF
CDR3 length: 15; V gene: TRBV5-1; D gene: .; CDR3 protein: CASSHPGLENNEQFF
CDR3 length: 16; V gene: TRBV5-4; D gene: TRBD1; CDR3 protein: CASRDPGTGGDYGYTF
CDR3 length: 10; V gene: TRBV29-1; D gene: .; CDR3 protein: CSVEQGSYTF
CDR3 length: 15; V gene: TRBV6-4; D gene: TRBD1; CDR3 protein: CASSLGTGGLGELFF
CDR3 length: 15; V gene: TRBV11-2; D gene: TRBD2; CDR3 protein: CASSFPSGGTYEQYF
CDR3 length: 19; V gene: TRBV7-2; D gene: TRBD2; CDR3 protein: CASSPHFPFSGRASGTQYF
CDR3 length: 15; V gene: TRBV9; D gene: .; CDR3 protein: CASSVDPGSMNEQFF
CDR3 length: 15; V gene: TRBV4-2; D gene: TRBD2; CDR3 protein: CASSQGSSGSTEQFF
CDR3 length: 13; V gene: TRBV6-5; D gene: .; CDR3 protein: CASSYQTTGELFF
CDR3 length: 14; V gene: TRBV11-1; D gene: .; CDR3 protein: CASSFSTTTYGYTF
CDR3 length: 13; V gene: TRBV2; D gene: .; CDR3 protein: CASSERLNTEAFF
CDR3 length: 14; V gene: TRBV23-1; D gene: .; CDR3 protein: CASSLDSQNTEAFF
CDR3 length: 13; V gene: TRBV19; D gene: .; CDR3 protein: CASRWLTDTEAFF
CDR3 length: 15; V gene: TRBV11-2; D gene: TRBD1; CDR3 protein: CASSTVQGYGNTIYF